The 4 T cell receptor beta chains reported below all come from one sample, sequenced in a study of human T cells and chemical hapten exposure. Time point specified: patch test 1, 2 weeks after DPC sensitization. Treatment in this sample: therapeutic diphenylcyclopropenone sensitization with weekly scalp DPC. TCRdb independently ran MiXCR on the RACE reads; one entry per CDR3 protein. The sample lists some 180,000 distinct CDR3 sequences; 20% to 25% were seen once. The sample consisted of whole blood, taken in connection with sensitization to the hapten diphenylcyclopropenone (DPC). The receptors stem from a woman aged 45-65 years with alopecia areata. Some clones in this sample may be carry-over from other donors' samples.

For the CDR3, the DNA is TGTGCCAGCAGAGACGACAGGGAAAAAACCTACGAGCAGTACTTC. Translated, it gives CASRDDREKTYEQYF. The rearrangement uses TRBV6-5 and TRBJ2-7; 7 bases are shared with TRBD1. The germline V gene encodes CDR1 MNHEY and CDR2 SVGAGI. The CDR3 runs to 15 residues. V dropped 6 bases and J dropped 2; count of bases not matched to a gene: 10.

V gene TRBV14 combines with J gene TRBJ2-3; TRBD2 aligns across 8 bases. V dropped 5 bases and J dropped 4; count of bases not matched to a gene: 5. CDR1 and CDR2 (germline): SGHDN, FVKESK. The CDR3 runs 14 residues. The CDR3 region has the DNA TGTGCCAGCAGCGGACTAGCCCCCCCAGATACGCAGTATTTT. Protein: CASSGLAPPDTQYF.

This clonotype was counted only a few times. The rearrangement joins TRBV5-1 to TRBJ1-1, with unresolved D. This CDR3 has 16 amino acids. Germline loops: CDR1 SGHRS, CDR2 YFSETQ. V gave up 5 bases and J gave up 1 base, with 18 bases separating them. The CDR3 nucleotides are TGCGCCAGCAGTCTCCCCCTACTTGGCGAGAACACTGAAGCTTTCTTT. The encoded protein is CASSLPLLGENTEAFF.

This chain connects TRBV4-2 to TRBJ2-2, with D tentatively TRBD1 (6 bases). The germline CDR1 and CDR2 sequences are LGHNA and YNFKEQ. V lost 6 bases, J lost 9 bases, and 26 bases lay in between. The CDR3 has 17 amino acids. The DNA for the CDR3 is TGTGCCAGCAGACAACAGGCGGACAGAGTGGAACACCGGGAGCTGTTTTTT. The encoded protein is CASRQQADRVEHRELFF.